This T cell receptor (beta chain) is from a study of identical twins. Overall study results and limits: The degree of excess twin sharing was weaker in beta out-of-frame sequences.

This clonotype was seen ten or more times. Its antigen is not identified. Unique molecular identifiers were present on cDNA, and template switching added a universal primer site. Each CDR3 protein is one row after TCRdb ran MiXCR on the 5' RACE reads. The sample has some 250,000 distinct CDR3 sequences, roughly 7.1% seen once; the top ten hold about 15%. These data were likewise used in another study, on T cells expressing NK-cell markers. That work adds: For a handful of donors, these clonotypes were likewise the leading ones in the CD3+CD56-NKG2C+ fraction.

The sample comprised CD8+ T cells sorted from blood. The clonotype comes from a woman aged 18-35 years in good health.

The CDR3 sequence: CASSVSGGPETQYF. The DNA for the CDR3 is TGTGCCAGCAGCGTAAGCGGGGGACCCGAGACCCAGTACTTC. This rearrangement joins TRBV9 to TRBJ2-5; TRBD2 matches 8 bases. The CDR3 has 14 residues. After removal of 1 base from V and 5 bases from J, the junction contained 4 bases not matched to a gene. CDR1 and CDR2 (germline): SGDLS, YYNGEE.